This passage covers 22 T cell receptor beta chains from one sample sequenced in a study of PD-L1 blockade in urothelial cancer. The assay was immunoSEQ multiplex PCR, and TCRdb's table has in-frame clones only and misses some. The table has 35,000 to 45,000 clones, about 80% seen once. The source material was PBMCs, sampled around atezolizumab (anti-PD-L1) treatment. These receptors were collected from a man in his 70s with urothelial cancer.

The V call is TRBV7-7, the J call TRBJ2-7; D ambiguous. This CDR3 comprises 14 residues. Trimming took off 5 bases at V and 6 bases at J, with 17 bases between the two ends. Germline V gene lookup returns CDR1 SSHAT and CDR2 FNYEAQ (reference sequence). CDR3 region: CASSPDPEACEQYF. CDR3 nucleotide sequence: TGTGCCAGCAGCCCCGACCCAGAGGCCTGCGAGCAGTACTTC.

The V and J genes are TRBV5-1 and TRBJ2-5; D gene uncertain. Germline V lookup: CDR1 SGHRS, CDR2 YFSETQ. The CDR3 extends over 14 amino acids. V was clipped by 4 bases and J by 1 base, with 11 bases between them. Written as DNA, the CDR3 is TGCGCCAGCAGCCTGGATACAGCCCAAGAGACCCAGTACTTC. Its protein is CASSLDTAQETQYF.

This clone was counted a single time. The rearrangement uses TRBV5-4 and TRBJ2-5; 8 positions agree with TRBD2. Germline V gene sequence: CDR1 SGHNT, CDR2 YYREEE (reference sequence). V lost 3 bases and J lost 5; bases outside the gene matches: 9. CDR3 length: 15 residues. In DNA form, the CDR3 reads TGTGCCAGCAGCTCCTTCGCGGGGGGTTGGGAGACCCAGTACTTC. This gives the protein CASSSFAGGWETQYF. The variable domain in full, with the rest retrieved from reference TRBV5-4 and TRBJ2-5, is ETGVTQSPTHLIKTRGQQVTLRCSSQSGHNTVSWYQQALGQGPQFIFQYYREEENGRGNFPPRFSGLQFPNYSSELNVNALELDDSALYLCASSSFAGGWETQYFGPGTRLLVL.

This chain connects TRBV28 to TRBJ2-1; 9 bases align to TRBD2. The CDR3 sequence is 17 residues long. The V gene's germline CDR1 is MDHEN and CDR2 SYDVKM. Trimming removed 8 bases from V and 6 bases from J; junction bases left unmatched: 17. The CDR3 DNA reads as TGTGCCAGCCGGGGTTTTGCGGGAGCGGGAGGAATCAATGAGCAGTTCTTC. It encodes CASRGFAGAGGINEQFF.

This chain connects TRBV7-3 to TRBJ2-2; TRBD2 aligns across 11 bases. Germline trimming cut 5 bases from V and 4 bases from J; bases unmatched to any gene: 3. The length of the CDR3 is 15 residues. Germline V gives CDR1 SGHTA, CDR2 FQGTGA. In DNA, the CDR3 is TGTGCCAGCAGCCCCGGGACTAGCGGCACCGGGGAGCTGTTTTTT. Translating gives CASSPGTSGTGELFF.

V and J are TRBV5-4 and TRBJ2-7; 11 nucleotides line up with TRBD2. V trimming: 4 bases; J trimming: 0 bases; junction bases outside the gene matches: 3. The germline gives CDR1 SGHNT, CDR2 YYREEE (reference sequence). The CDR3 totals 15 residues. The CDR3 loop reads CASSQGLADSYEQYF. For the CDR3, the DNA is TGTGCCAGCAGCCAGGGACTAGCGGACTCCTACGAGCAGTACTTC.

This chain joins TRBV27 and TRBJ2-1; TRBD1 is a possible D gene (6 bases). The germline CDR1 and CDR2 sequences are MNHEY and SMNVEV (reference sequence). Trimming stripped 7 bases from V and 9 bases from J, with 16 bases between. CDR3 size: 13 residues. The CDR3 nucleotides read TGTGCCAGCACCAACAGGGCGGCAGGTGAGCAGTTCTTC. Residues: CASTNRAAGEQFF.

The chain is built from TRBV7-9 and TRBJ1-1, with 7 bases matching TRBD1. The CDR3 loop spans 15 amino acids. The V gene end was trimmed by 5 bases and the J gene end by 6 bases; junction bases not matched to a gene: 12. The germline gives CDR1 SEHNR, CDR2 FQNEAQ (reference sequence). DNA for the CDR3: TGTGCCAGCAGCCCACCATTTCGACAGGGAGCTGAAGCTTTCTTT. The encoded protein is CASSPPFRQGAEAFF.

The genes are TRBV7-2 and TRBJ2-5; 8 bases match TRBD2. The CDR3 has 16 residues. The germline CDR1 and CDR2 sequences are SGHTA and FQGNSA. V trimming: 1 base; J trimming: 0 bases; junction bases outside the gene matches: 4. CDR3 bases: TGTGCCAGCAGCTTAGGACGGGGGGGGAACCAAGAGACCCAGTACTTC. Its protein product is CASSLGRGGNQETQYF.

The chain joins TRBV12-2 to TRBJ1-5. TRBV12-2 is designated a pseudogene. The CDR3 covers 16 residues. Here the CDR3 reads CASRLGRGRSNQPQHF. Here the CDR3 DNA reads TGTGCAAGTCGCTTAGGGAGGGGTAGGAGCAATCAGCCCCAGCATTTT.

The V and J genes are TRBV13 and TRBJ2-1; 7 positions match TRBD2. CDR1 and CDR2 (germline): PRHDT, FYEKMQ (reference sequence). V lost 5 bases to trimming and J lost 5 bases; unmatched junction nucleotides: 6. The CDR3 consists of 14 residues. The CDR3, as DNA: TGTGCCAGCAGCCCGATTCTAGCGGACAATGAGCAGTTCTTC. It codes for CASSPILADNEQFF.

Here the CDR3 DNA reads TGCGCCAGCAGCTCCCTCGGACAGGAGCAGCAGTTCTTC. It translates to CASSSLGQEQQFF. The chain has TRBV5-1 and TRBJ2-1; 7 bases agree with TRBD1. The V gene's germline CDR1 is SGHRS and CDR2 YFSETQ. The CDR3 has 13 residues. The junction had 8 bases not matched to a gene; V was cut back by 3 bases and J by 11 bases. Full variable domain (outside the CDR3, taken from reference TRBV5-1 and TRBJ2-1): KAGVTQTPRYLIKTRGQQVTLSCSPISGHRSVSWYQQTPGQGLQFLFEYFSETQRNKGNFPGRFSGRQFSNSRSEMNVSTLELGDSALYLCASSSLGQEQQFFGPGTRLTVL.

This clone was observed a handful of times. The chain couples TRBV6-1 to TRBJ2-5; maybe TRBD2 (6 bases). The CDR3 is made up of 12 amino acids. The V gene lost 6 bases and the J gene lost 3 bases, with 8 bases spanning the gap. Per germline, CDR1 MNHNS and CDR2 SASEGT. The CDR3 spells CASRWGEETQYF. The CDR3 nucleotides read TGTGCCAGCAGGTGGGGGGAAGAGACCCAGTACTTC.

V gene TRBV19 combines with J gene TRBJ2-1; 10 bases are shared with TRBD2. After removal of 5 bases from V and 9 bases from J, the junction contained 10 bases not matched to a gene. Per the germline V gene, CDR1 is LNHDA and CDR2 is SQIVND (reference sequence). This CDR3 is built from 15 residues. The CDR3 loop reads CASSFQAGGQVEQFF. The CDR3 nucleotides read TGTGCCAGTAGTTTCCAAGCGGGAGGGCAGGTTGAGCAGTTCTTC.

The rearrangement links TRBV14 to TRBJ2-1, with 7 bases that match TRBD1. The germline gives CDR1 SGHDN, CDR2 FVKESK. J was trimmed by 6 bases and V by 5 bases; bases with no gene match: 10. The CDR3 is 15 amino acids. Here the CDR3 reads CASSLMTGKSNEQFF. The DNA of the CDR3 is TGTGCCAGCAGCTTAATGACAGGGAAATCCAATGAGCAGTTCTTC.

This rearrangement joins TRBV5-4 to TRBJ1-2; 10 positions agree with TRBD1. From germline, CDR1 is SGHNT and CDR2 YYREEE (reference sequence). Germline trimming cut 2 bases from V and 7 bases from J; bases unmatched to any gene: 8. The CDR3 consists of 15 residues. As DNA, the CDR3 is TGTGCCAGCAGCTTCGGGACAGGGGACTTTCGTGGCTACACCTTC. It specifies CASSFGTGDFRGYTF. The whole variable domain, remainder taken from reference TRBV5-4 and TRBJ1-2, is ETGVTQSPTHLIKTRGQQVTLRCSSQSGHNTVSWYQQALGQGPQFIFQYYREEENGRGNFPPRFSGLQFPNYSSELNVNALELDDSALYLCASSFGTGDFRGYTFGSGTRLTVV.

This chain links TRBV7-2 with TRBJ2-7; the D is unclear. The CDR3 runs 14 residues. The germline V gene encodes CDR1 SGHTA and CDR2 FQGNSA. V was trimmed by 4 bases and J by 2 bases, leaving 12 bases between them. The CDR3 DNA follows: TGTGCCAGCAGCTCAACTCTTACTACCTACGAGCAGTACTTC. Amino acid sequence: CASSSTLTTYEQYF.

This chain uses TRBV5-6 with TRBJ2-5; 9 nucleotides line up with TRBD2. J was trimmed by 5 bases and V by 4 bases; bases with no gene match: 12. Germline V gives CDR1 SGHDT, CDR2 YYEEEE. The CDR3 spans 16 residues. CDR3 DNA sequence: TGTGCCAGCAGCACCTTCGGGGCGGGGGGGCGTGAGACCCAGTACTTC. It translates to CASSTFGAGGRETQYF.

The chain links TRBV6-1 to TRBJ1-2, with TRBD1 matching 9 bases. This CDR3 region has 17 residues. CDR1 is MNHNS, CDR2 SASEGT, per germline. Losses at the gene ends were 3 bases for V and 4 bases for J; bases not matched to a gene: 12. The CDR3 DNA reads as TGTGCCAGCAGTGAGTCGGGGCGGGACAGGGATCTCTATGGCTACACCTTC. Its translation is CASSESGRDRDLYGYTF.

This sequence joins TRBV19 and TRBJ2-5, with D possibly TRBD1 on 6 matching bases. V was cut by 6 bases and J by 0 bases, with 11 bases left in between. The CDR3 length is 14 residues. Per germline, CDR1 LNHDA and CDR2 SQIVND (reference sequence). This CDR3 reads CASSPQGYQETQYF. The CDR3 DNA is TGTGCCAGTAGCCCTCAGGGGTACCAAGAGACCCAGTACTTC.

The chain uses TRBV19 and TRBJ2-2; 7 bases line up with TRBD2. V shed 3 bases and J 6 bases; nucleotides not matched to a gene: 13. The CDR3 extends over 17 amino acids. Germline CDR1 and CDR2: LNHDA and SQIVND (reference sequence). CDR3 loop: CASSIGRERAPAGELFF. In DNA form, the CDR3 reads TGTGCCAGTAGTATTGGGCGGGAGCGCGCCCCAGCCGGGGAGCTGTTTTTT.

CDR3 coding DNA: TGTGCCAGTAGTCGACGGACTAGCGGAGGGACCGGGGAGCTGTTTTTT. Translating it yields CASSRRTSGGTGELFF. V is TRBV19 and J is TRBJ2-2; TRBD2 matches 10 bases. The germline gives CDR1 LNHDA, CDR2 SQIVND (reference sequence). The CDR3 has 16 residues. The ends lost 5 bases at V and 5 bases at J; junction bases unmatched: 8.